The rows below give T cell receptor beta chains drawn from one sample of a study of beta chain features in type 1 diabetes. Data came from immunoSEQ multiplex PCR; TCRdb stores just in-frame clones and leaves some out. The table shows about 660,000 clones, with roughly 13% occurring only once. Sequences were obtained from naive CD4+ T cells from blood. These receptors all come from a man younger than 30 with type 1 diabetes. CDR3s include the opening cysteine and the closing phenylalanine or tryptophan. Fields, in order: D gene, J gene, clone size, V gene, CDR3 DNA, CDR3 protein. D genes are given only for firm matches. A row's size may be missing; if present it is once, few, many or a size class.

d_gene: TRBD1; j_gene: TRBJ1-1; abundance: -; v_gene: TRBV4-3; CDR3nt: TGCGCCAGCAGCCTACAGGGGGCGGTCACTGAAGCTTTCTTT; CDR3aa: CASSLQGAVTEAFF
d_gene: TRBD1; j_gene: TRBJ2-7; abundance: few; v_gene: TRBV18; CDR3nt: TGTGCCAGCTCATGGGACAGGGTCTCCTACGAGCAGTACTTC; CDR3aa: CASSWDRVSYEQYF
d_gene: -; j_gene: TRBJ2-1; abundance: -; v_gene: TRBV11-2; CDR3nt: TGTGCCAGCAGCTTAGGTACCTTCGGGTTTGAGCAGTTCTTC; CDR3aa: CASSLGTFGFEQFF
d_gene: -; j_gene: TRBJ2-7; abundance: -; v_gene: TRBV28; CDR3nt: TGTGCCAGCAGTTTTGGGGGTCCCTACGAGCAGTACTTC; CDR3aa: CASSFGGPYEQYF
d_gene: TRBD2; j_gene: TRBJ2-5; abundance: -; v_gene: TRBV7-2; CDR3nt: TGTGCCAGCAGCACCACTAGCGGGGGCCTGACCCAGTACTTC; CDR3aa: CASSTTSGGLTQYF
d_gene: -; j_gene: TRBJ2-7; abundance: few; v_gene: TRBV28; CDR3nt: TGTGCCAGCAGTAAGACAGGTCATCCCTACGAGCAGTACTTC; CDR3aa: CASSKTGHPYEQYF
d_gene: TRBD1; j_gene: TRBJ1-2; abundance: -; v_gene: TRBV9; CDR3nt: TGTGCCAGCAGCCCACAACGAGGACAGGGTATAAACTATGGCTACACCTTC; CDR3aa: CASSPQRGQGINYGYTF
d_gene: -; j_gene: TRBJ2-5; abundance: -; v_gene: TRBV5-4; CDR3nt: TGTGCCATTTCCGACCGGGACCAAGAGACCCAGTACTTC; CDR3aa: CAISDRDQETQYF
d_gene: -; j_gene: TRBJ2-1; abundance: -; v_gene: TRBV2; CDR3nt: TGTGCCAGCAGTCAGCAGGGGAGATTGGACGAGCAGTTCTTC; CDR3aa: CASSQQGRLDEQFF
d_gene: TRBD1; j_gene: TRBJ2-7; abundance: few; v_gene: TRBV15; CDR3nt: TGTGCCACCAGCAGAGCGGTAGACAGGGCCCCCGAGCAGTACTTC; CDR3aa: CATSRAVDRAPEQYF
d_gene: TRBD2; j_gene: TRBJ2-1; abundance: -; v_gene: TRBV18; CDR3nt: TGTGCCAGCTCACCAAAGGCTAGCGGGTACTACAATGAGCAGTTCTTC; CDR3aa: CASSPKASGYYNEQFF
d_gene: -; j_gene: TRBJ2-5; abundance: few; v_gene: TRBV6-5; CDR3nt: TGTGCCAGCAGTTACACAAGATTCCAAGAGACCCAGTACTTC; CDR3aa: CASSYTRFQETQYF
d_gene: -; j_gene: TRBJ1-2; abundance: -; v_gene: TRBV5-1; CDR3nt: TGCGCCAGCAGCTCCACACAGTATGGCTACACCTTC; CDR3aa: CASSSTQYGYTF
d_gene: -; j_gene: TRBJ2-7; abundance: -; v_gene: TRBV7-2; CDR3nt: TGTGCCAGCAGCCTTACAACAGGGACGATATCCTACGAGCAGTACTTC; CDR3aa: CASSLTTGTISYEQYF
d_gene: TRBD2; j_gene: TRBJ2-1; abundance: few; v_gene: TRBV5-4; CDR3nt: TGTGCCAGCAGCTTACCGCTAGCGGGAGGGCCGGATGAGCAGTTCTTC; CDR3aa: CASSLPLAGGPDEQFF
d_gene: -; j_gene: TRBJ2-2; abundance: few; v_gene: TRBV29-1; CDR3nt: TGCAGCGTTGCAAACACCGGGGAGCTGTTTTTT; CDR3aa: CSVANTGELFF
d_gene: -; j_gene: TRBJ1-5; abundance: few; v_gene: TRBV7-2; CDR3nt: TGTGCCAGCAGCTTAGTCTGGGTGGGGGGCGCAGGTCAGCCCCAGCATTTT; CDR3aa: CASSLVWVGGAGQPQHF
d_gene: TRBD1; j_gene: TRBJ2-7; abundance: -; v_gene: TRBV5-1; CDR3nt: TGCGCCAGCAGCTCTGGGGACAGGGGGCTGGTCGACGAGCAGTACTTC; CDR3aa: CASSSGDRGLVDEQYF
d_gene: -; j_gene: TRBJ2-2; abundance: -; v_gene: TRBV11-3; CDR3nt: TGTGCCAGCAGCCACTCGGCGGCGAACACCGGGGAGCTGTTTTTT; CDR3aa: CASSHSAANTGELFF
d_gene: -; j_gene: TRBJ2-7; abundance: -; v_gene: TRBV5-1; CDR3nt: TGCGCCAGCAGCTTGGATCTCGGCTACGAGCAGTACTTC; CDR3aa: CASSLDLGYEQYF
d_gene: TRBD2; j_gene: TRBJ2-3; abundance: -; v_gene: TRBV10-3; CDR3nt: TGTGCCATCAGTGAGCCGGCGGGGGGGGCGGCGAAGGGCACAGATACGCAGTATTTT; CDR3aa: CAISEPAGGAAKGTDTQYF
d_gene: -; j_gene: TRBJ1-1; abundance: few; v_gene: TRBV18; CDR3nt: TGTGCCAGCTCACCCGGGAGGAACACTGAAGCTTTCTTT; CDR3aa: CASSPGRNTEAFF
d_gene: TRBD1; j_gene: TRBJ2-3; abundance: few; v_gene: TRBV30; CDR3nt: TGTGCCTGGAGTATCCCGGGACAGGGGGCTTCAGATACGCAGTATTTT; CDR3aa: CAWSIPGQGASDTQYF
d_gene: TRBD2; j_gene: TRBJ2-2; abundance: -; v_gene: TRBV9; CDR3nt: TGTGCCAGCAGCGTATTTACGAGCGGGGGGGCCCCCGGGGAGCTGTTTTTT; CDR3aa: CASSVFTSGGAPGELFF
d_gene: TRBD1; j_gene: TRBJ1-5; abundance: -; v_gene: TRBV6-5; CDR3nt: TGTGCCAGCAAGAAAAGGGACAGGGACGAGCAGCCCCAGCATTTT; CDR3aa: CASKKRDRDEQPQHF
d_gene: -; j_gene: TRBJ1-2; abundance: -; v_gene: TRBV4-2; CDR3nt: TGTGCCAGCAGCCAATCCGAAGGGGGGGCCTATGGCTACACCTTC; CDR3aa: CASSQSEGGAYGYTF
d_gene: TRBD2; j_gene: TRBJ2-7; abundance: few; v_gene: TRBV29-1; CDR3nt: TGCAGCGTTAGAGCTAGCGGCGACGAGCAGTACTTC; CDR3aa: CSVRASGDEQYF
d_gene: TRBD2; j_gene: TRBJ2-7; abundance: few; v_gene: TRBV25-1; CDR3nt: TGTGCCAGCGGTAGCGGGATCTCCTACGAGCAGTACTTC; CDR3aa: CASGSGISYEQYF
d_gene: -; j_gene: TRBJ1-1; abundance: -; v_gene: TRBV4-3; CDR3nt: TGCGCCAGCAGCCATACAGGGAACGGAGGACAGAAAGCTTTCTTT; CDR3aa: CASSHTGNGGQKAFF
d_gene: TRBD1; j_gene: TRBJ2-5; abundance: few; v_gene: TRBV19; CDR3nt: TGTGCCAGTAGTCCGTCCCGGGACAGGGTTGGTGAGACCCAGTACTTC; CDR3aa: CASSPSRDRVGETQYF
d_gene: -; j_gene: TRBJ2-3; abundance: few; v_gene: TRBV6-1; CDR3nt: TGTGCCAGCAGTGAAGCGATTGGCAGGGGAACAGATACGCAGTATTTT; CDR3aa: CASSEAIGRGTDTQYF
d_gene: TRBD1; j_gene: TRBJ2-3; abundance: -; v_gene: TRBV6-5; CDR3nt: TGTGCCAGCAGTCTGGGACAGGCAAGCACAGATACGCAGTATTTT; CDR3aa: CASSLGQASTDTQYF
d_gene: -; j_gene: TRBJ1-1; abundance: few; v_gene: TRBV7-2; CDR3nt: TGTGCCAGCAGCTTACAAGGGAACACTGAAGCTTTCTTT; CDR3aa: CASSLQGNTEAFF
d_gene: TRBD2; j_gene: TRBJ2-3; abundance: few; v_gene: TRBV14; CDR3nt: TGTGCCAGCAGCCAAGAGGCGGCTAGCGGGAGCCAAGGCGATACGCAGTATTTT; CDR3aa: CASSQEAASGSQGDTQYF
d_gene: -; j_gene: TRBJ1-3; abundance: -; v_gene: TRBV9; CDR3nt: TGTGCCAGCAGCGTACTGGCGGGGGCCGACAGAGGCTCTGGAAACACCATATATTTT; CDR3aa: CASSVLAGADRGSGNTIYF
d_gene: -; j_gene: TRBJ2-7; abundance: -; v_gene: TRBV6-6; CDR3nt: TGTGCCAGCACCCCACGGGAATCCTACGAGCAGTACTTC; CDR3aa: CASTPRESYEQYF
d_gene: -; j_gene: TRBJ2-7; abundance: -; v_gene: TRBV7-9; CDR3nt: TGTGCCAGCACCCCTGGGGCCGAGCAGTACTTC; CDR3aa: CASTPGAEQYF
d_gene: TRBD2; j_gene: TRBJ2-7; abundance: -; v_gene: TRBV29-1; CDR3nt: TGCAGCGCCAGGACTAGCGGAGCCTACGAGCAGTACTTC; CDR3aa: CSARTSGAYEQYF
d_gene: TRBD2; j_gene: TRBJ2-7; abundance: -; v_gene: TRBV29-1; CDR3nt: TGCAGCGTTGGGAGAGGACTAGCGGGAGGCGAGCAGTACTTC; CDR3aa: CSVGRGLAGGEQYF
d_gene: TRBD2; j_gene: TRBJ2-7; abundance: -; v_gene: TRBV7-2; CDR3nt: TGTGCCAGCAGCTACAAGCGGGGGCACCCTACTGAGCAGTACTTC; CDR3aa: CASSYKRGHPTEQYF
d_gene: -; j_gene: TRBJ1-5; abundance: -; v_gene: TRBV15; CDR3nt: TGTGCCACCAGCGGACAGATTAATCAGCCCCAGCATTTT; CDR3aa: CATSGQINQPQHF
d_gene: -; j_gene: TRBJ1-1; abundance: few; v_gene: TRBV7-9; CDR3nt: TGTGCCAGCCAACAACACCGCACTGAAGCTTTCTTT; CDR3aa: CASQQHRTEAFF